This entry is about one T cell receptor beta chain. The antigen remains undetermined. Per the germline V gene, CDR1 is SGHNT and CDR2 is YYREEE (reference sequence). The CDR3 length is 17 residues. V lost 4 bases to trimming and J lost 2 bases; unmatched junction nucleotides: 11. Repertoires were generated with immunoSEQ multiplex PCR, while TCRdb's copy carries only in-frame clones and drops some. Seen here are over 2 million clones, 85% to 95% observed once, and the top ten hold 0.3% to 0.4%. The sample is drawn from a study of shared clonotypes between healthy human individuals. Study findings and constraints: Clonotypes shared by all four sorted-subset donors had higher generation probabilities than non-shared clonotypes.

The investigators split CD4+ cells into a CD45RA+ naive subset and a CD45RA-negative memory subset. This rearrangement joins TRBV5-4 to TRBJ2-1; 8 bases fit TRBD1. Specimen: naive CD4+ T cells from PBMCs. Subset specified: CD45RA+ positively selected. The sequence was collected from a man aged 18 to 29 in good health. Some clones in this sample may be carry-over from other donors' samples. The CDR3 sequence is CASSPNLQGAPYNEQFF. CDR3 in DNA: TGTGCCAGCAGCCCGAACCTCCAGGGGGCTCCCTACAATGAGCAGTTCTTC.